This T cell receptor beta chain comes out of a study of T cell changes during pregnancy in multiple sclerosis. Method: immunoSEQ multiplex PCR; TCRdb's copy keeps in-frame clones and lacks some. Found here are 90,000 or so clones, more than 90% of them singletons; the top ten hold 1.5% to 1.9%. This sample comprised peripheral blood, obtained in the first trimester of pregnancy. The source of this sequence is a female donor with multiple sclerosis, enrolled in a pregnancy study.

For the CDR3, the DNA is TGCGCCAGCAGCTTCATAGGGGGCACCGGGGAGCTGTTTTTT. As protein: CASSFIGGTGELFF. The chain carries TRBV5-1 and TRBJ2-2; perhaps TRBD1 as D (6 bases). Germline-derived CDR1 and CDR2 are SGHRS and YFSETQ. The ends were cut back, 2 bases at V and 4 bases at J, with 9 bases in the middle. The CDR3 length is 14 residues.